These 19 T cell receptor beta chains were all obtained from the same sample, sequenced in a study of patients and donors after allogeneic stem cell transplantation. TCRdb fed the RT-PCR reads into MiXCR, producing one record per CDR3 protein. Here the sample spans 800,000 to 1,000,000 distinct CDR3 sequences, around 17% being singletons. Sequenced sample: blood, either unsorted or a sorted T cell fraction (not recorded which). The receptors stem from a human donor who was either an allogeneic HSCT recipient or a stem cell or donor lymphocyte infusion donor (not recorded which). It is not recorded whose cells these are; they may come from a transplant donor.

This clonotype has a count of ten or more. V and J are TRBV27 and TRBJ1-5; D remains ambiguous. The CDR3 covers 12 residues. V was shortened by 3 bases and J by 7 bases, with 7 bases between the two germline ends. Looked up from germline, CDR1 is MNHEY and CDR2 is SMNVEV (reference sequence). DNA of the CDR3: TGTGCCAGCAGTTTGACCGGACAGCCCCAGCATTTT. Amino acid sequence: CASSLTGQPQHF.

Written as DNA, the CDR3 is TGTGCCAGCAGCCCCCCCTGGGAGAACATTCAGTACTTC. Amino acid sequence: CASSPPWENIQYF. This sequence joins TRBV3-1 and TRBJ2-4, with D perhaps TRBD2 (5 bases). V was pared by 4 bases and J by 7 bases, with 11 bases between. The CDR3 sequence is 13 residues long. CDR1 and CDR2 from the germline V gene are LGHDT and YNNKEL (reference sequence).

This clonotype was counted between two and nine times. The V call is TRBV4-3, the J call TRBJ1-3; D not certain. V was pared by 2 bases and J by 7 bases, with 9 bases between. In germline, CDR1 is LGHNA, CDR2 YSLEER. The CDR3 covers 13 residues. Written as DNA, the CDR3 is TGCGCCAGCAGCCAAACCATCGGGAACACCATATATTTT. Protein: CASSQTIGNTIYF.

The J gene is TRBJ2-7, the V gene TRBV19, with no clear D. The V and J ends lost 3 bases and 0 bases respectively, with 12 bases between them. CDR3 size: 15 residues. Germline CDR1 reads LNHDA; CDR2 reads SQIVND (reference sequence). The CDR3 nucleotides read TGTGCCAGTAGTATCTCGGCATACTACTCCTACGAGCAGTACTTC. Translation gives CASSISAYYSYEQYF.

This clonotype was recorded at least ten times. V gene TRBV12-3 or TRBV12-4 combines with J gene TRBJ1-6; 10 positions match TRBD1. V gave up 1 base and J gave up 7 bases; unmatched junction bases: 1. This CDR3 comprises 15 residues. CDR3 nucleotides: TGTGCCAGCAGTTTAGTGGGACAGGGGAATTCACCCCTCCACTTT. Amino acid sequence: CASSLVGQGNSPLHF.

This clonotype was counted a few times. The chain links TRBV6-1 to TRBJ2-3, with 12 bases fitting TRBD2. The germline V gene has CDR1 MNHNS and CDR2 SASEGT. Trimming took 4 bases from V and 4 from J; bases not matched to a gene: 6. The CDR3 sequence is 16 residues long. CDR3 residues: CASSATSGRSADTQYF. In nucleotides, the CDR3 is TGTGCCAGCAGTGCCACTAGCGGGAGGAGTGCAGATACGCAGTATTTT.

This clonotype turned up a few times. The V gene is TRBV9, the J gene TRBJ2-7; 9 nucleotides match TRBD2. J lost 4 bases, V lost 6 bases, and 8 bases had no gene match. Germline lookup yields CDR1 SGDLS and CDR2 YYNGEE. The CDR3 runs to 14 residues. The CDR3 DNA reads TGTGCCAGCAATGGCGGGAGGGCCGGTTACGAGCAGTACTTC. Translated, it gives CASNGGRAGYEQYF.

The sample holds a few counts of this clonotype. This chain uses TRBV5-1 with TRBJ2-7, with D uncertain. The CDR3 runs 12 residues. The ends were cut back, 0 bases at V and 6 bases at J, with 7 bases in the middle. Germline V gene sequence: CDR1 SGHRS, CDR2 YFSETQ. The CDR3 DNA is TGCGCCAGCAGCTTGGAAACCCGCGAGCAGTACTTC. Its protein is CASSLETREQYF.

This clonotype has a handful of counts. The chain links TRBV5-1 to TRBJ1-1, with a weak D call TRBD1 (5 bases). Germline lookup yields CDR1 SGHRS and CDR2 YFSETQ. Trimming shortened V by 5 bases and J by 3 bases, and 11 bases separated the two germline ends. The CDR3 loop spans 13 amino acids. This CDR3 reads CASRVVGDTEAFF. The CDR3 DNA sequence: TGCGCCAGCAGAGTGGTGGGGGACACTGAAGCTTTCTTT.

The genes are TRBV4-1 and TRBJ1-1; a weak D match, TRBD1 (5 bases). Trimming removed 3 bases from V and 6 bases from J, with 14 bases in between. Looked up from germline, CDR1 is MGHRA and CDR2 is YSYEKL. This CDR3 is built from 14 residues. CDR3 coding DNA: TGCGCCAGCAGCCATAAGAGGGGCCCGCCTGAAGCTTTCTTT. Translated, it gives CASSHKRGPPEAFF.

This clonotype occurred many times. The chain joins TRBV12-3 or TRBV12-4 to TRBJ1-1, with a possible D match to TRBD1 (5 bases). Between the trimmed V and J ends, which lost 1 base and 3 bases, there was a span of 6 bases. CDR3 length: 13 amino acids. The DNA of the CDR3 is TGTGCCAGCAGTTTAGGGGGCCACACTGAAGCTTTCTTT. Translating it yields CASSLGGHTEAFF.

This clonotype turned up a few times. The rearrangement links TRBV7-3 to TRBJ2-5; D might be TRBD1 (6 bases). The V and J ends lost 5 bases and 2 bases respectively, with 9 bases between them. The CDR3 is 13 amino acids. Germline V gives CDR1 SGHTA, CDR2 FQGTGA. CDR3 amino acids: CASSTGSQETQYF. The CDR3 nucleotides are TGTGCCAGCAGCACAGGGAGTCAAGAGACCCAGTACTTC.

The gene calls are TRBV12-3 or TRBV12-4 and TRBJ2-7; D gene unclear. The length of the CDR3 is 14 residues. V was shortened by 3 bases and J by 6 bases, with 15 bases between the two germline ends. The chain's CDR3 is CASSLGSGPSEQYF. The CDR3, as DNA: TGTGCCAGCAGTTTGGGCTCGGGCCCATCCGAGCAGTACTTC.

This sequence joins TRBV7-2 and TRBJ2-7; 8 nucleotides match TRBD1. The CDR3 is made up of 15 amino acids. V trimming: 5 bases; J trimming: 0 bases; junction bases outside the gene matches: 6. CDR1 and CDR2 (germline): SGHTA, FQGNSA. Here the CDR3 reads CASSRTGSISYEQYF. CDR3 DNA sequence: TGTGCCAGCAGCCGGACAGGGTCTATCTCCTACGAGCAGTACTTC.

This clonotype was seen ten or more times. The CDR3 coding sequence is TGTGCCAGCAGTTTGGTGGTTACGGCACCGGACACAGATACGCAGTATTTT. Its translation: CASSLVVTAPDTDTQYF. This sequence joins TRBV12-3 or TRBV12-4 and TRBJ2-3; D remains unclear. The CDR3 extends over 17 amino acids. V lost 3 bases to trimming and J lost 2 bases, with 18 bases between them.

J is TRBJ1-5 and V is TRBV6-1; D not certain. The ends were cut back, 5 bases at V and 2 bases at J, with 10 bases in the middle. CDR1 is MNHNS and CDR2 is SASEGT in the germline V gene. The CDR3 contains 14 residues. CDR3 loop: CASSKRSGNQPQHF. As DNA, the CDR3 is TGTGCCAGCAGTAAGCGGTCTGGCAATCAGCCCCAGCATTTT.

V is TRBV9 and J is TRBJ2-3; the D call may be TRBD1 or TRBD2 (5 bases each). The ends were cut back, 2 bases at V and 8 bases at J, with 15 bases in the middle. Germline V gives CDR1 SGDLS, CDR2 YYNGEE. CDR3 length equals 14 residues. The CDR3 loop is CASSVPGRGVTQYF. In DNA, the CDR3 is TGTGCCAGCAGCGTGCCGGGACGTGGGGTTACGCAGTATTTT. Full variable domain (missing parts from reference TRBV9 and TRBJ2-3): DSGVTQTPKHLITATGQRVTLRCSPRSGDLSVYWYQQSLDQGLQFLIQYYNGEERAKGNILERFSAQQFPDLHSELNLSSLELGDSALYFCASSVPGRGVTQYFGPGTRLTVL.

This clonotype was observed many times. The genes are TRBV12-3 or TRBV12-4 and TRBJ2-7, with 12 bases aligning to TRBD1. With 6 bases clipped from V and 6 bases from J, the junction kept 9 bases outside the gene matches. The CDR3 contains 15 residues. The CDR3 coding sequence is TGTGCCAGCAGCATCTCCGGGACAGGGGGCTTCGAGCAGTACTTC. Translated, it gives CASSISGTGGFEQYF.

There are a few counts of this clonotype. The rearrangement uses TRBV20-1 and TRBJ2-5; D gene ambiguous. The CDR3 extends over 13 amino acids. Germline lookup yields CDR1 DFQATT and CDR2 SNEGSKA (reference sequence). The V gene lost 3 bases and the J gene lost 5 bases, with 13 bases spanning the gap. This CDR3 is CSASGVERETQYF. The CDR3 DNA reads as TGCAGTGCTAGTGGGGTGGAACGGGAGACCCAGTACTTC.